The T cell receptor beta chain under discussion was sequenced for a study of early T cells in non-severe SARS-CoV-2 infection. Study observations and caveats: Using VDJdb, the matching emphasized anti-spike CD8 responses while missing private and CD4 specificities.

This clonotype was seen many times. Its antigen is unidentified. The TCR library protocol was used to attach unique molecular identifiers. These identifiers were attached to individual cDNA molecules. TCRdb re-called the 5' RACE reads through MiXCR, storing one row per CDR3 protein. The table records tens of thousands of distinct CDR3 sequences, more than 9% of them present only once. V was pared by 2 bases and J by 3 bases, with 1 base of the junction left unmatched. Germline V lookup: CDR1 SGHAT, CDR2 FQDESV (reference sequence). The CDR3 consists of 14 residues. Material: whole blood. V gene TRBV11-1 combines with J gene TRBJ2-3; the match to TRBD1 covers 8 bases. The sequence came from an adult who was a healthcare worker with PCR-confirmed SARS-CoV-2 infection or an uninfected control (not recorded which). As DNA, the CDR3 is TGTGCCAGCAGCTTAAACAGGGGGACAGATACGCAGTATTTT. Amino acids: CASSLNRGTDTQYF.